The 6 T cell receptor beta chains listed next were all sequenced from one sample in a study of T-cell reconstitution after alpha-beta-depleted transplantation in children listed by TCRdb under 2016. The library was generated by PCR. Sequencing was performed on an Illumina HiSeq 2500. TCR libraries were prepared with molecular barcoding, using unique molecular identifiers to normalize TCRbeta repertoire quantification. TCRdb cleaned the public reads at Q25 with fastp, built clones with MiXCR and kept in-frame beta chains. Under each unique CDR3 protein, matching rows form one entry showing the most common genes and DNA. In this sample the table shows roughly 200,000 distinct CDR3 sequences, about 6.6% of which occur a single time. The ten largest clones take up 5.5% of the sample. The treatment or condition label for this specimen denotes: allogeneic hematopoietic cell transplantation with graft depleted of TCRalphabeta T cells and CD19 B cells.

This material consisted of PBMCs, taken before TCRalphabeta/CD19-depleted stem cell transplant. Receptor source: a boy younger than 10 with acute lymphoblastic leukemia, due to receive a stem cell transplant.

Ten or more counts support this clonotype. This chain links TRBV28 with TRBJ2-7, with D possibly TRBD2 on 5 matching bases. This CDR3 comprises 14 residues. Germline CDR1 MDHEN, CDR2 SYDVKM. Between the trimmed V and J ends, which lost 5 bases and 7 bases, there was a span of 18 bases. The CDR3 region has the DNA TGTGCCAGCAGTCTCCCCGGAGTTTCGGGGGAGCAGTACTTC. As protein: CASSLPGVSGEQYF.

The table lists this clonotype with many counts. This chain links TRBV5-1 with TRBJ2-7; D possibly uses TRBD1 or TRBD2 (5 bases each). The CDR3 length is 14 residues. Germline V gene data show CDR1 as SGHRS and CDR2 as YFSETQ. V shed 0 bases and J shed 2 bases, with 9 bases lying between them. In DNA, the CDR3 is TGCGCCAGCAGCTTGGACGGGACGGCCTACGAGCAGTACTTC. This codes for CASSLDGTAYEQYF.

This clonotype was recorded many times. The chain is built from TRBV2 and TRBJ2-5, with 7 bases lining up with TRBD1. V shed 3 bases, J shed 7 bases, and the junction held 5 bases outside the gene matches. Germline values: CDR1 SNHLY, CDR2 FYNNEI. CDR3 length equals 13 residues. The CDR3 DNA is TGTGCCAGCAGTGACCCCCGACAGGGGACCCAGTACTTC. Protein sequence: CASSDPRQGTQYF.

The CDR3 sequence is CASSPRGRDEQYF. CDR3 DNA sequence: TGTGCCAGCAGCCCCAGGGGCAGGGACGAGCAGTACTTC. This chain links TRBV11-2 with TRBJ2-7, with a weak D call TRBD1 (6 bases). Trimming stripped 5 bases from V and 5 bases from J, with 13 bases between. CDR3 length: 13 residues. The germline CDR1 and CDR2 sequences are SGHAT and FQNNGV.

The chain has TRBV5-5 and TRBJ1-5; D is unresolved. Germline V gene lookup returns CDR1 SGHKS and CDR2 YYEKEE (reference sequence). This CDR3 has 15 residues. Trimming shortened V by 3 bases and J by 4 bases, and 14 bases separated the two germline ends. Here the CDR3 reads CASSSQVGLNQPQHF. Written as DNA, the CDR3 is TGTGCCAGCAGCTCCCAGGTGGGGTTAAATCAGCCCCAGCATTTT.

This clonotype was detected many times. The CDR3 sequence: CASSYQWHIQYF. For the CDR3, the DNA is TGTGCCAGCAGTTACCAGTGGCACATTCAGTACTTC. This chain links TRBV28 with TRBJ2-4; D is unresolved. V lost 4 bases and J lost 8, with 9 bases in between. The CDR3 extends over 12 amino acids. The germline V gene encodes CDR1 MDHEN and CDR2 SYDVKM.